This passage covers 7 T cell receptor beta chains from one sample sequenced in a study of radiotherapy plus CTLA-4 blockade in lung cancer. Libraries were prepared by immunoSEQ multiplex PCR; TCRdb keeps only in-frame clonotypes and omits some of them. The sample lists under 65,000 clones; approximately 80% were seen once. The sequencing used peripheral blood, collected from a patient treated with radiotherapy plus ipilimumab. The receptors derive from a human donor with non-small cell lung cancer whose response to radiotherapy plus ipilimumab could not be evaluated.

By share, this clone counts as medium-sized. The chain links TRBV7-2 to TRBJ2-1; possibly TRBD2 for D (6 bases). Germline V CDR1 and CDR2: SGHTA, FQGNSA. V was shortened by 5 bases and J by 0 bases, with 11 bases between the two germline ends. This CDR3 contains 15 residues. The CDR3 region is CASSAYGSSYNEQFF. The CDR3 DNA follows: TGTGCCAGCAGCGCCTACGGGAGCTCCTACAATGAGCAGTTCTTC.

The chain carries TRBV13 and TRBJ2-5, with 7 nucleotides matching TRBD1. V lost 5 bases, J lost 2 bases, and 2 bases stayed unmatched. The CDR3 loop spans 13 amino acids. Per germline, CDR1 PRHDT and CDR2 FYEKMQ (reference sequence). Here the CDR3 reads CASSPDRQETQYF. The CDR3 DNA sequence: TGTGCCAGCAGCCCGGACAGGCAAGAGACCCAGTACTTC.

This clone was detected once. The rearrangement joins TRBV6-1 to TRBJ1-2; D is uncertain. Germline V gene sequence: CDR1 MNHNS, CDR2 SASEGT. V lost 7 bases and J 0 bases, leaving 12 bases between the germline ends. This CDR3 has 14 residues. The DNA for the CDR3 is TGTGCCAGCACTTGGACGGGAACTAACTATGGCTACACCTTC. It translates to CASTWTGTNYGYTF.

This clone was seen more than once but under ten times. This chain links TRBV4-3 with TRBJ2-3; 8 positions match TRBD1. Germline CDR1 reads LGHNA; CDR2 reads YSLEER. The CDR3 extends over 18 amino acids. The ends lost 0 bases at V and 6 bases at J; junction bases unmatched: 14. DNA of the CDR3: TGCGCCAGCAGCCAAGAAATGGGGGGACAGGCCTATCTGGATACGCAGTATTTT. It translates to CASSQEMGGQAYLDTQYF.

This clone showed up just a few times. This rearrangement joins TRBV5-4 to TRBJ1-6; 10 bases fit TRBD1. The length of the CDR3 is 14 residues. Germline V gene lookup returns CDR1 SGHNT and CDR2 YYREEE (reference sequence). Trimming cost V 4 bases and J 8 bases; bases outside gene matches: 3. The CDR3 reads CASSQGQGYSPLHF. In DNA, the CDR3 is TGTGCCAGCAGCCAGGGACAGGGGTATTCACCCCTCCACTTT.

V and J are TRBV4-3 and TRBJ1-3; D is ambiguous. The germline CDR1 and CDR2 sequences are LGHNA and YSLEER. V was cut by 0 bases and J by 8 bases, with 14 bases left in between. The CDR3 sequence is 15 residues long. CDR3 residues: CASSQDRELSDTIYF. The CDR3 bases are TGCGCCAGCAGCCAAGATAGGGAGCTTTCAGACACCATATATTTT.

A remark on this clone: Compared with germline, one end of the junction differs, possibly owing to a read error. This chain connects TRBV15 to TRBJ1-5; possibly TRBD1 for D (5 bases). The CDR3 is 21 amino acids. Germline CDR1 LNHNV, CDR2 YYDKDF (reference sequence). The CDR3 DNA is TGTGCCACCGGCAGACAAACCTCTCCGTTCGGCAGGGCCTCCATAAATCAGCCCCAGCATTTT. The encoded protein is CATGRQTSPFGRASINQPQHF.